The 6 T cell receptor beta chains in this list originate from one sample, sequenced in a study of blood T cell repertoires in COVID-19. Clones were sequenced by immunoSEQ multiplex PCR, and TCRdb holds only the in-frame ones, with some missing. Among 130,000 or so clones listed, about four fifths were seen once. Sequenced input: peripheral blood. All receptors come from an elderly man with acute or convalescent COVID-19.

V and J are TRBV6-5 and TRBJ1-1; tentatively, D is TRBD1 (6 bases). The germline V gene encodes CDR1 MNHEY and CDR2 SVGAGI. Trimming shortened V by 7 bases and J by 1 base, and 10 bases separated the two germline ends. The CDR3 has 13 residues. The CDR3 loop is CASILQGNTEAFF. DNA for the CDR3: TGTGCCAGCATCCTACAGGGGAACACTGAAGCTTTCTTT.

This chain uses TRBV4-2 with TRBJ1-1, with no clear D. The CDR3 covers 14 residues. V lost 0 bases to trimming and J lost 7 bases, with 12 bases between them. Germline-derived CDR1 and CDR2 are LGHNA and YNFKEQ. CDR3 region: CASSQEQTLIEAFF. The CDR3 nucleotides read TGTGCCAGCAGCCAAGAACAGACCCTAATTGAAGCTTTCTTT.

The V and J genes are TRBV2 and TRBJ2-2; 9 bases map to TRBD1. Germline-derived CDR1 and CDR2 are SNHLY and FYNNEI. With V trimmed by 0 bases and J by 4 bases, 3 bases remained unmatched. The CDR3 covers 16 residues. As DNA, the CDR3 is TGTGCCAGCAGTGAAGCACAGGGGGCCTTCACCGGGGAGCTGTTTTTT. It translates to CASSEAQGAFTGELFF. The full variable domain, in which reference TRBV2 and TRBJ2-2 provide the parts outside the CDR3, is EPEVTQTPSHQVTQMGQEVILRCVPISNHLYFYWYRQILGQKVEFLVSFYNNEISEKSEIFDDQFSVERPDGSNFTLKIRSTKLEDSAMYFCASSEAQGAFTGELFFGEGSRLTVL.

The V gene is TRBV6-2 or TRBV6-3, the J gene TRBJ1-2; no clear D. The V gene's germline CDR1 is MNHEY and CDR2 SVGEGT. The CDR3 extends over 15 amino acids. V lost 4 bases and J 2 bases, leaving 14 bases between the germline ends. CDR3 DNA: TGTGCCAGCAGTTTATCCCCGCGGGAAAACTATGGCTACACCTTC. Encoded protein: CASSLSPRENYGYTF.

The chain carries TRBV12-5 and TRBJ1-5, with 8 bases aligning to TRBD1. The CDR3 runs 16 residues. The germline gives CDR1 LGHNT, CDR2 FRNRAP. With 5 bases clipped from V and 5 bases from J, the junction kept 11 bases outside the gene matches. CDR3 residues: CASGPNGTGSYQPQHF. The CDR3 DNA is TGTGCTAGTGGTCCGAACGGGACAGGTTCATATCAGCCCCAGCATTTT.

The V and J genes are TRBV28 and TRBJ1-1; tentatively, D is TRBD1 (5 bases). The CDR3 spans 17 residues. Per germline, CDR1 MDHEN and CDR2 SYDVKM. With 4 bases removed from V and 4 bases from J, the gap between germline ends came to 22 bases. This CDR3 is CASSSSGGGVGGTEAFF. The CDR3 bases are TGTGCCAGCAGTTCCTCCGGGGGAGGGGTCGGAGGCACTGAAGCTTTCTTT. Full variable domain (remainder filled in from reference TRBV28 and TRBJ1-1): DVKVTQSSRYLVKRTGEKVFLECVQDMDHENMFWYRQDPGLGLRLIYFSYDVKMKEKGDIPEGYSVSREKKERFSLILESASTNQTSMYLCASSSSGGGVGGTEAFFGQGTRLTVV.